The next 11 T cell receptor beta chains were all read from a single sample in a study of shared clonotypes between healthy human individuals. Clones were sequenced by immunoSEQ multiplex PCR, and TCRdb holds only the in-frame ones, with some missing. Found here are around 1.9 million clones, 85% to 95% of them singletons; the top ten hold under 2%. CD45RO-negative, CCR7-positively selected cells formed the naive CD8 fraction, excluding terminally differentiated effector memory CD45RA+ cells. The sample was naive CD8+ T cells from PBMCs. The receptors come from a man aged 18 to 30 in good health. Some clones in this sample may be carry-over from other donors' samples.

The chain recombines TRBV28 with TRBJ2-5, with a possible D match to TRBD1 (5 bases). Germline loops: CDR1 MDHEN, CDR2 SYDVKM. The CDR3 has 15 residues. With 3 bases removed from V and 4 bases from J, the gap between germline ends came to 15 bases. The CDR3, as DNA: TGTGCCAGCAGTTTTCGGGCAGGGATCGGAGAGACCCAGTACTTC. Its translation is CASSFRAGIGETQYF. Full variable domain (outside the CDR3, taken from reference TRBV28 and TRBJ2-5): DVKVTQSSRYLVKRTGEKVFLECVQDMDHENMFWYRQDPGLGLRLIYFSYDVKMKEKGDIPEGYSVSREKKERFSLILESASTNQTSMYLCASSFRAGIGETQYFGPGTRLLVL.

V gene TRBV28 combines with J gene TRBJ2-3; D perhaps matches TRBD1 (5 bases). Trimming stripped 5 bases from V and 0 bases from J, with 18 bases between. The CDR3 covers 17 residues. Germline CDR1 MDHEN, CDR2 SYDVKM. The CDR3 is CASSPAVRGSSTDTQYF. The CDR3 nucleotides are TGTGCCAGCAGTCCCGCGGTAAGGGGATCTAGCACAGATACGCAGTATTTT. The full variable domain, completed using reference TRBV28 and TRBJ2-3, is DVKVTQSSRYLVKRTGEKVFLECVQDMDHENMFWYRQDPGLGLRLIYFSYDVKMKEKGDIPEGYSVSREKKERFSLILESASTNQTSMYLCASSPAVRGSSTDTQYFGPGTRLTVL.

The rearrangement uses TRBV6-6 and TRBJ2-7; TRBD1 or TRBD2 may be the D gene (5 bases each). Germline V gives CDR1 MNHNY, CDR2 SVGAGI (reference sequence). CDR3 length equals 16 residues. The ends were cut back, 7 bases at V and 0 bases at J, with 19 bases in the middle. In DNA, the CDR3 is TGTGCCAGCACCCCCGGGACGGAGAAACGCTCCTACGAGCAGTACTTC. Translating gives CASTPGTEKRSYEQYF.

Worth noting for this clone: This specimen includes other DNA sequences encoding the same CDR3. The V gene is TRBV7-2, the J gene TRBJ2-7; 9 nucleotides align to TRBD1. Unmatched junction bases numbered 6, after V lost 5 bases and J lost 7 bases. Germline values: CDR1 SGHTA, CDR2 FQGNSA. The CDR3 contains 13 residues. CDR3 in DNA: TGTGCCAGCAGCGTCGACAGGGGGGGAGAGCAGTACTTC. It specifies CASSVDRGGEQYF. The variable domain in full, with the rest retrieved from reference TRBV7-2 and TRBJ2-7, is GAGVSQSPSNKVTEKGKDVELRCDPISGHTALYWYRQSLGQGLEFLIYFQGNSAPDKSGLPSDRFSAERTGGSVSTLTIQRTQQEDSAVYLCASSVDRGGEQYFGPGTRLTVT.

The chain carries TRBV7-8 and TRBJ1-2, with D possibly TRBD1 on 5 matching bases. V was shortened by 5 bases and J by 2 bases, with 12 bases between the two germline ends. Germline assignment: CDR1 SGHVS and CDR2 FQNEAQ. The CDR3 has 14 amino acids. Here the CDR3 reads CASSARQSNYGYTF. The DNA of the CDR3 is TGTGCCAGCAGCGCTCGACAGTCAAACTATGGCTACACCTTC.

The chain joins TRBV20-1 to TRBJ1-1, with D hard to call. CDR3 size: 11 residues. CDR1 is DFQATT, CDR2 SNEGSKA, per germline (reference sequence). Trimming shortened V by 1 base and J by 8 bases, and 8 bases separated the two germline ends. Here the CDR3 DNA reads TGCAGTGCTAGAGCGGGCCGGGAAGCTTTCTTT. Its protein is CSARAGREAFF.

This chain links TRBV7-9 with TRBJ2-1, with D unresolved. V was shortened by 11 bases and J by 5 bases, with 7 bases between the two germline ends. From germline, CDR1 is SEHNR and CDR2 FQNEAQ (reference sequence). CDR3 length: 10 amino acids. CDR3 sequence: CASGNNEQFF. In nucleotides, the CDR3 is TGTGCCTCAGGAAACAATGAGCAGTTCTTC.

The chain combines TRBV27 with TRBJ2-3; a possible D gene is TRBD1 (6 bases). The V end was cut by 4 bases, the J end by 2 bases, with 10 bases between. The germline gives CDR1 MNHEY, CDR2 SMNVEV (reference sequence). The CDR3 length is 14 residues. The chain's CDR3 is CASSSGADTDTQYF. In DNA, the CDR3 is TGTGCCAGCAGTTCAGGGGCGGACACAGATACGCAGTATTTT.

As for this clone: This specimen includes other DNA sequences encoding the same CDR3. The rearrangement joins TRBV6-5 to TRBJ1-4; D not certain. Trimming cost V 1 base and J 8 bases, with 11 bases left between them. There are 14 residues in the CDR3. Germline CDR1 is MNHEY and CDR2 is SVGAGI. The CDR3 loop reads CASSYYGSGEKLFF. CDR3 in DNA: TGTGCCAGCAGTTACTACGGGTCAGGCGAAAAACTGTTTTTT.

This chain joins TRBV27 and TRBJ1-5; D remains unclear. V was clipped by 8 bases and J by 7 bases, with 15 bases between them. This CDR3 is 13 amino acids long. Germline loops: CDR1 MNHEY, CDR2 SMNVEV (reference sequence). The CDR3, as DNA: TGTGCCAGCCGGCAAGGGTTGAGGCAGCCCCAGCATTTT. Translation: CASRQGLRQPQHF.

The chain uses TRBV23-1 and TRBJ1-5; D is uncertain. TRBV23-1 is sorted into the ORF group, with uncertain function. V was cut by 7 bases and J by 2 bases, with 9 bases left in between. The CDR3 is made up of 13 amino acids. CDR3 DNA: TGCGCCAGCATTGTAAGGCGCAATCAGCCCCAGCATTTT. It specifies CASIVRRNQPQHF.